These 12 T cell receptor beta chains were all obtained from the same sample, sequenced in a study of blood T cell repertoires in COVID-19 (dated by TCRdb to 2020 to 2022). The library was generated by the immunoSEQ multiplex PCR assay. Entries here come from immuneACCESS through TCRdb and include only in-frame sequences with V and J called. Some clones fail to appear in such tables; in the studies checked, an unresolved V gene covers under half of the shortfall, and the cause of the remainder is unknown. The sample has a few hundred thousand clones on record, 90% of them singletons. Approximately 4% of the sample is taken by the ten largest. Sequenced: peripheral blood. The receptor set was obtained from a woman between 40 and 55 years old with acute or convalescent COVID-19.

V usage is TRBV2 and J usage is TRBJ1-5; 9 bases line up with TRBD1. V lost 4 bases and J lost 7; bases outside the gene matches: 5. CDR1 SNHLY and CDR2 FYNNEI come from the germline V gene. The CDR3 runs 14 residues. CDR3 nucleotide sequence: TGTGCCAGCAGTGGGGGGGGACAGGGCCAGCCCCAGCATTTT. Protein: CASSGGGQGQPQHF.

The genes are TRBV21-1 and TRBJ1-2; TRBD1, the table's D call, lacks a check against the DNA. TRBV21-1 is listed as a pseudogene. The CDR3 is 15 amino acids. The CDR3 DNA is TGTGCCAGCAGCCTGGGACAGGAAGGGGACTATGGCTACACCTTC. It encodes CASSLGQEGDYGYTF.

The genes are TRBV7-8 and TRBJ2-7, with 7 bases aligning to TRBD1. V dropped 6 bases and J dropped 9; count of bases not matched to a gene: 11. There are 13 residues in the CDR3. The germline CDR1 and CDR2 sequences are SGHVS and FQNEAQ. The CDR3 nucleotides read TGTGCCAGCAGTACAGGGGCTCTACGGTTGCAGTACGTC. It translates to CASSTGALRLQYV.

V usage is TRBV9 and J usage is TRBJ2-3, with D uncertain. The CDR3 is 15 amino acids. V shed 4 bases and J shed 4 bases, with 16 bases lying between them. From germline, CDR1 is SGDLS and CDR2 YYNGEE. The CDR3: CASSLLGPQSDTQYF. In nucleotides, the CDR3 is TGTGCCAGCAGCCTCTTGGGCCCTCAGTCAGATACGCAGTATTTT.

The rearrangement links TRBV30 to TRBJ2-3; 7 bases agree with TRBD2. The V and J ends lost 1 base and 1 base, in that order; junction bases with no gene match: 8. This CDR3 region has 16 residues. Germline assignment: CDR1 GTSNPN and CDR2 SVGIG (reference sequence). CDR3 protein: CAWSGGGGAGTDTQYF. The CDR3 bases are TGTGCCTGGAGTGGAGGCGGGGGAGCGGGCACAGATACGCAGTATTTT.

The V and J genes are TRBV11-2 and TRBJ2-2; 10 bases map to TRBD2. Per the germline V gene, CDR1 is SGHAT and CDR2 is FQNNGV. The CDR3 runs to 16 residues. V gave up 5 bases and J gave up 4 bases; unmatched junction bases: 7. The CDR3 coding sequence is TGTGCCAGCAGCCTGCTAGCGGGGGCAGTCACCGGGGAGCTGTTTTTT. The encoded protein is CASSLLAGAVTGELFF.

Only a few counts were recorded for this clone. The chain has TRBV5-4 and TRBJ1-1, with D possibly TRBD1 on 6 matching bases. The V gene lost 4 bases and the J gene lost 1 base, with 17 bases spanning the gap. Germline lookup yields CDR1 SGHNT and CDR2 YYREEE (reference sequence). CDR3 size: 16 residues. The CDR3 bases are TGTGCCAGCAGCAAGCCCCCAGGGGAGAAGAACACTGAAGCTTTCTTT. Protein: CASSKPPGEKNTEAFF.

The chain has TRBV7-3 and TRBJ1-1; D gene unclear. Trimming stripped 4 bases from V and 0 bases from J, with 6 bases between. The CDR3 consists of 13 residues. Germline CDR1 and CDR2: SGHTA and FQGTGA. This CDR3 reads CASSSNMNTEAFF. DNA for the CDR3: TGTGCCAGCAGCTCTAATATGAACACTGAAGCTTTCTTT.

The CDR3: CASSGPGREYGYTF. As DNA, the CDR3 is TGTGCCAGCAGCGGTCCGGGACGGGAGTATGGCTACACCTTC. V is TRBV5-6 and J is TRBJ1-2; D might be TRBD1 (5 bases). There are 14 residues in the CDR3. V lost 4 bases and J 5 bases, leaving 15 bases between the germline ends. Per the germline V gene, CDR1 is SGHDT and CDR2 is YYEEEE.

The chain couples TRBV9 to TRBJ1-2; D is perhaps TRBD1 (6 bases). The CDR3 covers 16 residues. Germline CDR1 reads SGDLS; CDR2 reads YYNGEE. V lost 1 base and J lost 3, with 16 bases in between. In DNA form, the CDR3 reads TGTGCCAGCAGCGTATCAAGTCTCGGGACACACTATGGCTACACCTTC. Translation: CASSVSSLGTHYGYTF.

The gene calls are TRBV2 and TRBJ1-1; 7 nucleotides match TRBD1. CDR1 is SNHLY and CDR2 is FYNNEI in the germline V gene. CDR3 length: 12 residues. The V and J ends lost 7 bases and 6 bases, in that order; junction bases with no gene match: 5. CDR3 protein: CASTYQGAEAFF. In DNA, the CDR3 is TGTGCCAGCACTTATCAGGGGGCTGAAGCTTTCTTT.

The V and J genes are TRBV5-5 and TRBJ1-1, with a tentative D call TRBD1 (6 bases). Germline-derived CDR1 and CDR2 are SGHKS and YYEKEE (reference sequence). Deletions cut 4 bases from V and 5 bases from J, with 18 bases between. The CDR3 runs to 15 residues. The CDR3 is CASSRPSGGLTEAFF. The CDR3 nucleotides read TGTGCCAGCAGCCGCCCCTCGGGGGGCTTGACTGAAGCTTTCTTT.